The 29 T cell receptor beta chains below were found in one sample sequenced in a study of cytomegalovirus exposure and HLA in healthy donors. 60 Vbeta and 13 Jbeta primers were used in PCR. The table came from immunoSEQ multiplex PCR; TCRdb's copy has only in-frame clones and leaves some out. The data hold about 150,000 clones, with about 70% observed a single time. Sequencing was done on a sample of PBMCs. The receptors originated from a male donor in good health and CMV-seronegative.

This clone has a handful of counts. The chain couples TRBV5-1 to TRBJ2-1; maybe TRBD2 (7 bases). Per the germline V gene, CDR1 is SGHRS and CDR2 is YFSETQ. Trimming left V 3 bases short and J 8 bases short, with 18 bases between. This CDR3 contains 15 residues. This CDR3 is CASSSAPGGQDEQFF. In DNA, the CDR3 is TGCGCCAGCAGCTCGGCGCCCGGGGGGCAGGATGAGCAGTTCTTC. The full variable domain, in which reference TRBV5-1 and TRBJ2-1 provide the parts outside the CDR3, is KAGVTQTPRYLIKTRGQQVTLSCSPISGHRSVSWYQQTPGQGLQFLFEYFSETQRNKGNFPGRFSGRQFSNSRSEMNVSTLELGDSALYLCASSSAPGGQDEQFFGPGTRLTVL.

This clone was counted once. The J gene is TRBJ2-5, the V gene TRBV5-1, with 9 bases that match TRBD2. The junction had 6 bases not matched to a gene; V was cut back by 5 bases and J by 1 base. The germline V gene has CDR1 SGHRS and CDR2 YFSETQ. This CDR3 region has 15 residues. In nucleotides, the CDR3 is TGCGCCAGCAGAGGAGCGGGAGGCCTCCAAGAGACCCAGTACTTC. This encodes CASRGAGGLQETQYF.

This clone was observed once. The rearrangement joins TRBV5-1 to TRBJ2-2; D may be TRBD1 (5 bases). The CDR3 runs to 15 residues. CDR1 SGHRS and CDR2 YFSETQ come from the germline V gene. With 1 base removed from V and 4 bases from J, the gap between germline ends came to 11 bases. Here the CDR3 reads CASSLMGRGTGELFF. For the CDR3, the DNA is TGCGCCAGCAGCTTGATGGGGCGTGGCACCGGGGAGCTGTTTTTT. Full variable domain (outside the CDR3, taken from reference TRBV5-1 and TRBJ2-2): KAGVTQTPRYLIKTRGQQVTLSCSPISGHRSVSWYQQTPGQGLQFLFEYFSETQRNKGNFPGRFSGRQFSNSRSEMNVSTLELGDSALYLCASSLMGRGTGELFFGEGSRLTVL.

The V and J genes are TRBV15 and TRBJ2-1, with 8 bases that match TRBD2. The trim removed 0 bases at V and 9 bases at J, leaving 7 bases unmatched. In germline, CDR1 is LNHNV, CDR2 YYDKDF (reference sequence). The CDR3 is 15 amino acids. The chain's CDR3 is CATSRETGGLVEQFF. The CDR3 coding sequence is TGTGCCACCAGCAGAGAAACGGGGGGGCTTGTTGAGCAGTTCTTC.

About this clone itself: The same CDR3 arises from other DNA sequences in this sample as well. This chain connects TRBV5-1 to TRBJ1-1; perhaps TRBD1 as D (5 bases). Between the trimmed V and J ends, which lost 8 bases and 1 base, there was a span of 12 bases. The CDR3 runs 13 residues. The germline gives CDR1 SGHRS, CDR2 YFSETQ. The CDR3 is CASSVQGNTEAFF. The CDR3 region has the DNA TGCGCCAGTAGCGTTCAGGGGAACACTGAAGCTTTCTTT.

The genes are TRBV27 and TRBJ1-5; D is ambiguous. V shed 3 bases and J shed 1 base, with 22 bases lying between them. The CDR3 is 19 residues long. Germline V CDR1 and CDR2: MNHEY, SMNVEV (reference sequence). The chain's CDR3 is CASSLAEVQILKSNQPQHF. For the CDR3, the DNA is TGTGCCAGCAGTTTGGCGGAGGTTCAGATTTTGAAAAGCAATCAGCCCCAGCATTTT.

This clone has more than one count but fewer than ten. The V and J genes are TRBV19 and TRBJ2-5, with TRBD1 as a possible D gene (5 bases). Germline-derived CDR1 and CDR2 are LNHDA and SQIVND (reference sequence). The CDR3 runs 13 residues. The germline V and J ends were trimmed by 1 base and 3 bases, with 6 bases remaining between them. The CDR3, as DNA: TGTGCCAGTAGTATAGTCAGGGAAGAGACCCAGTACTTC. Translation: CASSIVREETQYF.

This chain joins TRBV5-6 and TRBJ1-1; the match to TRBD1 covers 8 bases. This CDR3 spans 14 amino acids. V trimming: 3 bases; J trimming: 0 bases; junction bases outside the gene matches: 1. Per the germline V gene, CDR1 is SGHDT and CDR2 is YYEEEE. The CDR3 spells CASSWDRLNTEAFF. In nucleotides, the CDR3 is TGTGCCAGCAGCTGGGACAGGTTGAACACTGAAGCTTTCTTT.

CDR3 in amino acids: CAISVTGGWDGTDTQYF. CDR3 nucleotides: TGTGCCATCAGTGTCACAGGGGGTTGGGATGGCACAGATACGCAGTATTTT. V gene TRBV10-3 combines with J gene TRBJ2-3, with 8 bases lining up with TRBD1. The V and J ends lost 4 bases and 1 base, in that order; junction bases with no gene match: 10. Per the germline V gene, CDR1 is ENHRY and CDR2 is SYGVKD. The CDR3 totals 17 residues.

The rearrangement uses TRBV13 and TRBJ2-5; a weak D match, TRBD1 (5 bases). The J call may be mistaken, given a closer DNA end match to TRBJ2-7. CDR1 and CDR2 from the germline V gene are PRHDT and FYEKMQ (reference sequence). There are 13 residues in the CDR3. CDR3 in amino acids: CASSLEQGYEQYF. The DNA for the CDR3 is TGTGCCAGCAGCTTAGAGCAGGGCTACGAGCAGTACTTC.

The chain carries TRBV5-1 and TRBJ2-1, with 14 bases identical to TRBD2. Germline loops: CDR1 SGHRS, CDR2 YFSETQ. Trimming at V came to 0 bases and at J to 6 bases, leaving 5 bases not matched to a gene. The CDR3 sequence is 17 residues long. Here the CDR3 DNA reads TGCGCCAGCAGCTTGGCCGGGACTAGCGGGAGTCTCAATGAGCAGTTCTTC. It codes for CASSLAGTSGSLNEQFF.

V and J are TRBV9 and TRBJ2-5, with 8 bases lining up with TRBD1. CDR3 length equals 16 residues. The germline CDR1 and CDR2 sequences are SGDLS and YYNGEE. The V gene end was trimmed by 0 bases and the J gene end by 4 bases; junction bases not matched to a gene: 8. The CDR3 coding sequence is TGTGCCAGCAGCGTAGGGTCAGGGGGCTTTCCAGAGACCCAGTACTTC. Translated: CASSVGSGGFPETQYF.

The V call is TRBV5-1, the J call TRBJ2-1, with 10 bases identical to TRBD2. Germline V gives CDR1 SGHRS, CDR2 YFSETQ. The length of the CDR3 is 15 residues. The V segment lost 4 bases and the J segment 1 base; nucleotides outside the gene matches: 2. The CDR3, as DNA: TGCGCCAGCAGCATTAGCGGGGGGTCCTACAATGAGCAGTTCTTC. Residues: CASSISGGSYNEQFF.

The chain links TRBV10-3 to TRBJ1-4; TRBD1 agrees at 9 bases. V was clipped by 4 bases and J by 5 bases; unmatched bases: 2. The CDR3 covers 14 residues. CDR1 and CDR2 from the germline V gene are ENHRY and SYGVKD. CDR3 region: CAISGDRANEKLFF. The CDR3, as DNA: TGTGCCATCAGTGGGGACAGGGCCAATGAAAAACTGTTTTTT.

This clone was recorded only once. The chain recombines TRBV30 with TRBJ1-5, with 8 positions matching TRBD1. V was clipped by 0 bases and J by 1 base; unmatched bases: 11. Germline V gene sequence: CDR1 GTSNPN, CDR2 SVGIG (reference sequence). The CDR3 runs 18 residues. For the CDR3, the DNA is TGTGCCTGGAGTGTAGGCAGGGGGCGCTTCCCGAGCAATCAGCCCCAGCATTTT. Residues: CAWSVGRGRFPSNQPQHF.

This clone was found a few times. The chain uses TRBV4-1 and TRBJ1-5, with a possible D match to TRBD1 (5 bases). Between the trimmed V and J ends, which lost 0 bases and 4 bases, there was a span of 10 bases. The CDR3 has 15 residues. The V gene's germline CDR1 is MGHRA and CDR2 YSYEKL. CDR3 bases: TGCGCCAGCAGCCAAGAGGGGGGGGGTAATCAGCCCCAGCATTTT. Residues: CASSQEGGGNQPQHF.

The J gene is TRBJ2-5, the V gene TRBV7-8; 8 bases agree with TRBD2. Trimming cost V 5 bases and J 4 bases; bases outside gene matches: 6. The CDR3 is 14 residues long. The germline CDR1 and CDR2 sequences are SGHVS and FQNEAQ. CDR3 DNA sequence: TGTGCCAGCAGCCCCTTAGCGGGACGAGAGACCCAGTACTTC. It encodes CASSPLAGRETQYF.

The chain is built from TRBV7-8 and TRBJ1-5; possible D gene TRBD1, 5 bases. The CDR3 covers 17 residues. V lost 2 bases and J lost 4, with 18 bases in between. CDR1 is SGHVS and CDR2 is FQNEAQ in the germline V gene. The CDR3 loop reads CASSLSTGILSNQPQHF. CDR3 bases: TGTGCCAGCAGCTTAAGCACAGGAATTCTAAGTAATCAGCCCCAGCATTTT.

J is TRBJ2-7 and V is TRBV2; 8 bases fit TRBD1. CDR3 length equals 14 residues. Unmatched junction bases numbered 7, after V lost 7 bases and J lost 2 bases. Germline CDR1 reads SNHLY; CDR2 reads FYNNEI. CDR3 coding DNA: TGTGCCAGCACCGCGGGACAGGCCGCCTACGAGCAGTACTTC. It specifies CASTAGQAAYEQYF.

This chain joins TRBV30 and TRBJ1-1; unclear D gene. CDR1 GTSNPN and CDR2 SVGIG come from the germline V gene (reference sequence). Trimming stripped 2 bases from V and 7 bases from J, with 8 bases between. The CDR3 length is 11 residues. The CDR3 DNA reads TGTGCCTGGAGTCCCGTCCTTGAAGCTTTCTTT. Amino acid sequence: CAWSPVLEAFF.

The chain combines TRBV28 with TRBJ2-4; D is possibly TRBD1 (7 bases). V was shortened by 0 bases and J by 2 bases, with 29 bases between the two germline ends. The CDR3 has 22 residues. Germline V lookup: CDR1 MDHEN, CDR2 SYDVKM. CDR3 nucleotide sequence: TGTGCCAGCAGTTTATGGGATGCCAGGGGGGTTGCAATAGCGGAAACCAAAAACATTCAGTACTTC. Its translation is CASSLWDARGVAIAETKNIQYF.

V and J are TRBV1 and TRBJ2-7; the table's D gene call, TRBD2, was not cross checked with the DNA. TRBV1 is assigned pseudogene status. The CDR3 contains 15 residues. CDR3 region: CTSSQVVAAAYEQYF. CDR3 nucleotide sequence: TGCACCAGCAGCCAAGTCGTAGCGGCTGCCTACGAGCAGTACTTC.

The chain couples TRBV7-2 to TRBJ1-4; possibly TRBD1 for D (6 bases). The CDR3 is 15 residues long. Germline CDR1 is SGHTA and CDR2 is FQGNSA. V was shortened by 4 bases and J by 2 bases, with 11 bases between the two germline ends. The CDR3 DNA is TGTGCCAGCAGCTACCGGGACACTACTAATGAAAAACTGTTTTTT. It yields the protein CASSYRDTTNEKLFF.

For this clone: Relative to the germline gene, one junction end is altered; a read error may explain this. The CDR3 loop reads CAGSTRTTYSYEQYF. CDR3 bases: TGTGCCGGCAGTACCCGGACTACATACTCCTACGAGCAGTACTTC. The chain combines TRBV28 with TRBJ2-7, with D maybe TRBD2 (6 bases). Germline V gene data show CDR1 as MDHEN and CDR2 as SYDVKM. The CDR3 extends over 15 amino acids.

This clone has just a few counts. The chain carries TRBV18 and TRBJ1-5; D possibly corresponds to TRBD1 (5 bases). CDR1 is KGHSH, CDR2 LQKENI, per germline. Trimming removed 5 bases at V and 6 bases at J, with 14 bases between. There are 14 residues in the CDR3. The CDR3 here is CASSEDSIGQPQHF. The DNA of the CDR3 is TGTGCCAGCTCAGAAGACAGTATCGGTCAGCCCCAGCATTTT.

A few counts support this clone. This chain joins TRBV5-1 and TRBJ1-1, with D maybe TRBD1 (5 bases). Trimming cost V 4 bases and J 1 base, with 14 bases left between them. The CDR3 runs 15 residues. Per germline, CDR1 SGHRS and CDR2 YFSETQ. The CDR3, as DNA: TGCGCCAGCAGCCCCTGGGGGGGGTCGAACACTGAAGCTTTCTTT. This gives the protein CASSPWGGSNTEAFF. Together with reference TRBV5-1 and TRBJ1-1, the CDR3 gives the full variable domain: KAGVTQTPRYLIKTRGQQVTLSCSPISGHRSVSWYQQTPGQGLQFLFEYFSETQRNKGNFPGRFSGRQFSNSRSEMNVSTLELGDSALYLCASSPWGGSNTEAFFGQGTRLTVV.

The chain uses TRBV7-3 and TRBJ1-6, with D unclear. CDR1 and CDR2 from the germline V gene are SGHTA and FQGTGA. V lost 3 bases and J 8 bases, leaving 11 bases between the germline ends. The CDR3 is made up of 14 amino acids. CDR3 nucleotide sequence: TGTGCCAGCAGCTTTGGCCGTATGCATTCACCCCTCCACTTT. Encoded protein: CASSFGRMHSPLHF.

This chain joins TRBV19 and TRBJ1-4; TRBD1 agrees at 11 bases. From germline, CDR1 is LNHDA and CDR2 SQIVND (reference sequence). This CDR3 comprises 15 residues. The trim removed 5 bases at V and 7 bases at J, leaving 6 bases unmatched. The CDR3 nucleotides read TGTGCCAGTAGTCCTCCGGGACAGGGGGTTGAAAAACTGTTTTTT. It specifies CASSPPGQGVEKLFF. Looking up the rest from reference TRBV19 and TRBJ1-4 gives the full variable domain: DGGITQSPKYLFRKEGQNVTLSCEQNLNHDAMYWYRQDPGQGLRLIYYSQIVNDFQKGDIAEGYSVSREKKESFPLTVTSAQKNPTAFYLCASSPPGQGVEKLFFGSGTQLSVL.

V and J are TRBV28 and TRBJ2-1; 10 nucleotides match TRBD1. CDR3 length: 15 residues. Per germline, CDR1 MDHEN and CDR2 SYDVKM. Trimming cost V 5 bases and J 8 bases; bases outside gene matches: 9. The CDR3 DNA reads TGTGCCAGCAGTACTCGACAGGGGGCTGTAGATGAGCAGTTCTTC. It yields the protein CASSTRQGAVDEQFF. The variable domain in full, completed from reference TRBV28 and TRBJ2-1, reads DVKVTQSSRYLVKRTGEKVFLECVQDMDHENMFWYRQDPGLGLRLIYFSYDVKMKEKGDIPEGYSVSREKKERFSLILESASTNQTSMYLCASSTRQGAVDEQFFGPGTRLTVL.